These 19 T cell receptor beta chains came from one sample sequenced in a study of OX40 agonist ivuxolimab in advanced cancers. Clones were sequenced by immunoSEQ multiplex PCR, and TCRdb holds only the in-frame ones, with some missing. The profile shows some 96,000 clones, approximately 91% of them singletons. Here the sequenced sample was CD4+ or CD8+ T cells sorted from blood, taken in a trial of the OX40 agonist ivuxolimab. The receptor set was obtained from an adult with an advanced solid tumor such as melanoma, head and neck, liver or kidney cancer.

V usage is TRBV18 and J usage is TRBJ2-3, with TRBD1 matching 10 bases. The V and J ends lost 11 bases and 4 bases, in that order; junction bases with no gene match: 15. The CDR3 spans 16 residues. Germline V gene sequence: CDR1 KGHSH, CDR2 LQKENI. The CDR3 DNA is TGTGCCGGCCGACCTAACCGGGACAGGGGCCCAGATACGCAGTATTTT. Translated: CAGRPNRDRGPDTQYF.

The chain combines TRBV7-9 with TRBJ2-2; D might be TRBD1 (5 bases). This CDR3 is built from 14 residues. V shed 2 bases and J shed 2 bases, with 6 bases lying between them. The germline gives CDR1 SEHNR, CDR2 FQNEAQ (reference sequence). DNA of the CDR3: TGTGCCAGCAGCTTAACAGGAAACACCGGGGAGCTGTTTTTT. This codes for CASSLTGNTGELFF.

The genes are TRBV9 and TRBJ2-1; unclear D gene. Germline CDR1 and CDR2: SGDLS and YYNGEE. The CDR3 loop spans 15 amino acids. The V and J ends lost 0 bases and 4 bases respectively, with 11 bases between them. The CDR3 here is CASSVVGGEYNEQFF. The CDR3, as DNA: TGTGCCAGCAGCGTAGTGGGCGGAGAATACAATGAGCAGTTCTTC.

The chain has TRBV4-1 and TRBJ2-2; D possibly corresponds to TRBD1 (6 bases). The CDR3 contains 15 residues. Trimming left V 3 bases short and J 5 bases short, with 13 bases between. Germline V gives CDR1 MGHRA, CDR2 YSYEKL. Here the CDR3 DNA reads TGCGCCAGCAGCCAGAATGCAGGGGCAACCGGGGAGCTGTTTTTT. Translated: CASSQNAGATGELFF.

This chain connects TRBV19 to TRBJ1-1, with 9 bases fitting TRBD1. CDR3 length: 15 residues. After removal of 4 bases from V and 6 bases from J, the junction contained 9 bases not matched to a gene. Looked up from germline, CDR1 is LNHDA and CDR2 is SQIVND (reference sequence). For the CDR3, the DNA is TGTGCCAGTAGTACCCACAGGGGGCGAAACGCTGAAGCTTTCTTT. Translating it yields CASSTHRGRNAEAFF. Full variable domain (rest looked up from reference TRBV19 and TRBJ1-1): DGGITQSPKYLFRKEGQNVTLSCEQNLNHDAMYWYRQDPGQGLRLIYYSQIVNDFQKGDIAEGYSVSREKKESFPLTVTSAQKNPTAFYLCASSTHRGRNAEAFFGQGTRLTVV.

This clone showed up just a few times. J is TRBJ1-2 and V is TRBV6-5; the match to TRBD1 covers 8 bases. J was trimmed by 7 bases and V by 5 bases; bases with no gene match: 9. The length of the CDR3 is 14 residues. Germline V lookup: CDR1 MNHEY, CDR2 SVGAGI. CDR3 region: CASSSGQGVRGYTF. CDR3 DNA: TGTGCCAGCAGTAGTGGACAGGGAGTGCGTGGCTACACCTTC.

The chain's CDR3 is CASSVTGRGGNTIYF. DNA of the CDR3: TGCGCCAGCAGCGTAACAGGGAGGGGTGGAAACACCATATATTTT. V usage is TRBV5-1 and J usage is TRBJ1-3; a possible D gene is TRBD1 (6 bases). Germline assignment: CDR1 SGHRS and CDR2 YFSETQ. The CDR3 has 15 amino acids. Trimming pared 4 bases from V and 3 bases from J, leaving 14 bases between.

The chain recombines TRBV5-4 with TRBJ2-1; 10 nucleotides match TRBD2. Per the germline V gene, CDR1 is SGHNT and CDR2 is YYREEE (reference sequence). CDR3 size: 16 residues. The ends lost 3 bases at V and 5 bases at J; junction bases unmatched: 8. CDR3 protein: CASSSFKRGGNNEQFF. The CDR3 DNA sequence: TGTGCCAGCAGCTCATTTAAGCGGGGGGGCAACAATGAGCAGTTCTTC.

In regard to this clone: One end of the junction does not line up with germline, which may come from a read error. The chain recombines TRBV29-1 with TRBJ2-7; D is perhaps TRBD1 or TRBD2 (5 bases each). The germline gives CDR1 SQVTM, CDR2 ANQGSEA. The CDR3 totals 14 residues. For the CDR3, the DNA is TGCAGCGTTAAAGAGGGGATTAGTGCCTACGAGCAGTACTTC. Residues: CSVKEGISAYEQYF.

The J gene is TRBJ1-1, the V gene TRBV5-1; 7 bases line up with TRBD1. Trimming took 2 bases from V and 1 from J; bases not matched to a gene: 2. Germline CDR1 SGHRS, CDR2 YFSETQ. The CDR3 runs to 14 residues. The DNA for the CDR3 is TGCGCCAGCAGCTTTTGGACAGGGAACACTGAAGCTTTCTTT. As protein: CASSFWTGNTEAFF.

This sequence joins TRBV7-9 and TRBJ1-1; 7 nucleotides agree with TRBD1. CDR1 and CDR2 (germline): SEHNR, FQNEAQ (reference sequence). CDR3 length equals 14 residues. Losses at the gene ends were 3 bases for V and 7 bases for J; bases not matched to a gene: 8. As DNA, the CDR3 is TGTGCCAGCAGCTTGGAGGGGACAGCGAGTGAAGCTTTCTTT. It encodes CASSLEGTASEAFF.

The J gene is TRBJ2-5, the V gene TRBV19; 7 bases map to TRBD2. Germline CDR1 reads LNHDA; CDR2 reads SQIVND (reference sequence). The length of the CDR3 is 15 residues. Trimming took 5 bases from V and 2 from J; bases not matched to a gene: 8. For the CDR3, the DNA is TGTGCCAGTAGTCCCTGGGAGGGTTGGCAAGAGACCCAGTACTTC. The encoded protein is CASSPWEGWQETQYF.

The chain uses TRBV27 and TRBJ1-2, with D possibly being TRBD1 (5 bases). Germline V CDR1 and CDR2: MNHEY, SMNVEV (reference sequence). The CDR3 consists of 14 residues. Trimming pared 5 bases from V and 8 bases from J, leaving 18 bases between. The CDR3 loop reads CASSPLGADWGYTF. The CDR3 DNA reads as TGTGCCAGCAGTCCCCTCGGGGCCGATTGGGGCTACACCTTC.

The chain links TRBV5-1 to TRBJ1-2, with D possibly matching TRBD1 (6 bases). The CDR3 is 15 amino acids. Germline V gene lookup returns CDR1 SGHRS and CDR2 YFSETQ. V was cut by 6 bases and J by 5 bases, with 20 bases left in between. The CDR3 spells CASTLVGGGAYGYTF. CDR3 sequence (DNA): TGCGCCAGCACCCTGGTGGGTGGGGGCGCATATGGCTACACCTTC.

The chain employs TRBV7-2 and TRBJ2-1; 15 bases are shared with TRBD2. V dropped 5 bases and J dropped 8; count of bases not matched to a gene: 10. From germline, CDR1 is SGHTA and CDR2 FQGNSA. The CDR3 totals 17 residues. CDR3 in amino acids: CASSLGLAGGWRDEQFF. CDR3 DNA sequence: TGTGCCAGCAGCCTGGGACTAGCGGGAGGATGGAGGGATGAGCAGTTCTTC.

This chain uses TRBV5-1 with TRBJ1-1, with 8 bases matching TRBD1. The CDR3 totals 14 residues. J lost 7 bases, V lost 2 bases, and 7 bases had no gene match. The germline V gene encodes CDR1 SGHRS and CDR2 YFSETQ. The DNA for the CDR3 is TGCGCCAGCAGCTTAGCAGGGGGCGTTGGTGAAGCTTTCTTT. Residues: CASSLAGGVGEAFF. The full variable domain, with the rest looked up from reference TRBV5-1 and TRBJ1-1, is KAGVTQTPRYLIKTRGQQVTLSCSPISGHRSVSWYQQTPGQGLQFLFEYFSETQRNKGNFPGRFSGRQFSNSRSEMNVSTLELGDSALYLCASSLAGGVGEAFFGQGTRLTVV.

Only one count was recorded for this clone. This chain uses TRBV6-1 with TRBJ1-6; a possible D gene is TRBD1 (6 bases). The V end lost 6 bases, the J end lost 11 bases, and 14 bases lay between the germline ends. In germline, CDR1 is MNHNS, CDR2 SASEGT. This CDR3 has 13 residues. CDR3 DNA: TGTGCCAGCAGCCCGTCGGGACACCCACCCCTCCACTTT. Encoded protein: CASSPSGHPPLHF.

The DNA of the CDR3 is TGTGCCAGCAGCTTAAGAGGGGAGACGGAAAAACTGTTTTTT. Encoded protein: CASSLRGETEKLFF. The chain joins TRBV7-8 to TRBJ1-4; D perhaps matches TRBD1 (5 bases). The CDR3 loop spans 14 amino acids. Germline assignment: CDR1 SGHVS and CDR2 FQNEAQ. Trimming cost V 2 bases and J 8 bases, with 12 bases left between them. The entire variable domain, with the rest obtained from reference TRBV7-8 and TRBJ1-4, is as follows: GAGVSQSPRYKVAKRGQDVALRCDPISGHVSLFWYQQALGQGPEFLTYFQNEAQLDKSGLPSDRFFAERPEGSVSTLKIQRTQQEDSAVYLCASSLRGETEKLFFGSGTQLSVL.

The chain couples TRBV7-3 to TRBJ2-6; D gene unclear. This CDR3 contains 14 residues. The V gene's germline CDR1 is SGHTA and CDR2 FQGTGA. V gave up 5 bases and J gave up 1 base, with 6 bases separating them. The CDR3 region is CASSPGSGANVLTF. The CDR3, as DNA: TGTGCCAGCAGCCCCGGGTCTGGGGCCAACGTCCTGACTTTC.